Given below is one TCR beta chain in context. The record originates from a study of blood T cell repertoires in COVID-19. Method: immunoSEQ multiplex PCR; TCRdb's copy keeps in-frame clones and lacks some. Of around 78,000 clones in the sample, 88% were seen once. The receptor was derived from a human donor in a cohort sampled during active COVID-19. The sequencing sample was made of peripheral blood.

The CDR3 sequence: CASSLRLDKETQYF. Written as DNA, the CDR3 is TGCGCCAGCAGTCTACGACTAGACAAAGAGACCCAGTACTTC. The chain recombines TRBV5-1 with TRBJ2-5; possible D gene TRBD2, 6 bases. The ends were cut back, 5 bases at V and 3 bases at J, with 14 bases in the middle. Germline V gene sequence: CDR1 SGHRS, CDR2 YFSETQ. This CDR3 contains 14 residues. The entire variable domain, with the rest obtained from reference TRBV5-1 and TRBJ2-5, is as follows: KAGVTQTPRYLIKTRGQQVTLSCSPISGHRSVSWYQQTPGQGLQFLFEYFSETQRNKGNFPGRFSGRQFSNSRSEMNVSTLELGDSALYLCASSLRLDKETQYFGPGTRLLVL.